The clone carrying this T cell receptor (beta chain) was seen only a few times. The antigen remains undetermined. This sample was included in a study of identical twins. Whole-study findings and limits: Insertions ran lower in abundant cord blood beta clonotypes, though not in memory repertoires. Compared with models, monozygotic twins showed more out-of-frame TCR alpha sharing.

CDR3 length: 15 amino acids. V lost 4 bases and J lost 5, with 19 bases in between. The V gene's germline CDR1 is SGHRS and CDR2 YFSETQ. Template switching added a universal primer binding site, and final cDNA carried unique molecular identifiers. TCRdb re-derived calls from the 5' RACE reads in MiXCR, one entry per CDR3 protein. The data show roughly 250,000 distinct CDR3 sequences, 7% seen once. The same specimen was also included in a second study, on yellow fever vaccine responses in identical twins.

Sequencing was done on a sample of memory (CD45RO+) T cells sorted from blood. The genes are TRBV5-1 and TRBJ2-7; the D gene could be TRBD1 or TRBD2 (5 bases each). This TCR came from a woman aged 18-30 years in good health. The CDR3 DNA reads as TGCGCCAGCAGCCTAGATGGGGGAGAAATGAACGAGCAGTACTTC. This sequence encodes CASSLDGGEMNEQYF.